Below, 30 T cell receptor beta chains from the same sample are listed, as sequenced in a study of blood T cells in healthy people across ages. Sample-barcoded 5' priming and a J-beta primer mix drove a second PCR of about 6 to 12 cycles. TCRdb re-derived calls from the 5' RACE reads in MiXCR, one entry per CDR3 protein. The sample has hundreds of thousands of distinct CDR3 sequences, approximately 30% seen once. The sequenced sample was blood. The receptors stem from a woman older than 75 in good health.

J is TRBJ2-3 and V is TRBV20-1; 8 bases match TRBD2. CDR1 and CDR2 from the germline V gene are DFQATT and SNEGSKA (reference sequence). Trimming at V came to 3 bases and at J to 4 bases, leaving 3 bases not matched to a gene. The CDR3 is 13 amino acids. The CDR3 loop reads CSARGGGSDTQYF. DNA for the CDR3: TGCAGTGCTAGGGGCGGGGGGTCAGATACGCAGTATTTT.

This clonotype has only a few counts. This chain joins TRBV5-3 and TRBJ2-1; D is tentatively TRBD1 or TRBD2 (5 bases each). TRBV5-3 is noted as an ORF with a role that remains uncertain. Trimming pared 2 bases from V and 4 bases from J, leaving 13 bases between. This CDR3 region has 15 residues. The CDR3 loop is CARSLYRGFYNEQFF. CDR3 nucleotides: TGTGCCAGAAGCTTATACCGGGGCTTTTACAATGAGCAGTTCTTC.

The sample holds many counts of this clonotype. V gene TRBV15 combines with J gene TRBJ2-6; no clear D. The CDR3 contains 17 residues. In germline, CDR1 is LNHNV, CDR2 YYDKDF (reference sequence). V was cut by 3 bases and J by 2 bases, with 14 bases left in between. The CDR3 here is CATSRGQDPAGANVLTF. The CDR3 coding sequence is TGTGCCACCAGCAGGGGTCAGGATCCGGCTGGGGCCAACGTCCTGACTTTC.

This clonotype came up a few times. This rearrangement joins TRBV6-5 to TRBJ1-1; D ambiguous. Germline CDR1 and CDR2: MNHEY and SVGAGI. Trimming pared 5 bases from V and 0 bases from J, leaving 7 bases between. The CDR3 has 13 amino acids. The CDR3 DNA reads TGTGCCAGCAGTAGAGACCTGAACACTGAAGCTTTCTTT. Translated, it gives CASSRDLNTEAFF.

This clonotype came up many times. The chain has TRBV4-1 and TRBJ2-2; D remains ambiguous. With 6 bases removed from V and 2 bases from J, the gap between germline ends came to 7 bases. Germline CDR1 and CDR2: MGHRA and YSYEKL. The CDR3 is made up of 13 amino acids. The CDR3 reads CASSRRNTGELFF. CDR3 nucleotides: TGCGCCAGCAGTCGTAGAAACACCGGGGAGCTGTTTTTT.

Comment on this clonotype: A single base separates this from a much larger clone, so it may be a read error. The rearrangement links TRBV6-5 to TRBJ1-1; possibly TRBD1 for D (5 bases). Germline values: CDR1 MNHEY, CDR2 SVGAGI. The CDR3 sequence is 16 residues long. In DNA form, the CDR3 reads TGTACCAGCAGTTACGGTGGCGGACATTGGAACACTGAAGCTTTCTTT. It specifies CTSSYGGGHWNTEAFF.

This clonotype occurred many times. This chain uses TRBV21-1 with TRBJ2-3. TRBV21-1 corresponds to a pseudogene. The CDR3 extends over 16 amino acids. This chain's CDR3 is CASSKHNSTSTDTQYF. The CDR3 nucleotides read TGTGCCAGCAGCAAACACAACAGCACTAGCACAGATACGCAGTATTTT.

This clonotype has more than one count but fewer than ten. At one end the junction does not follow the germline gene, possibly because of a read error. The rearrangement uses TRBV6-1 and TRBJ2-1; 8 bases are a match to TRBD2. Germline assignment: CDR1 MNHNS and CDR2 SASEGT. The CDR3 spans 15 residues. The CDR3 coding sequence is TGTACCAGCAGCTTACCGGGACTAGGGTTCAATGAGCAGTTCTTC. Its translation: CTSSLPGLGFNEQFF.

This clonotype was detected ten times or more. The V gene is TRBV12-3 or TRBV12-4, the J gene TRBJ2-3, with D possibly TRBD1 on 6 matching bases. The CDR3 sequence is 13 residues long. V lost 6 bases, J lost 2 bases, and 9 bases lay in between. The CDR3 protein is CASRRTATDTQYF. Here the CDR3 DNA reads TGTGCCAGCAGGCGGACAGCCACAGATACGCAGTATTTT.

J is TRBJ1-1 and V is TRBV6-2 or TRBV6-3; 7 bases map to TRBD1. Germline loops: CDR1 MNHEY, CDR2 SVGEGT. The V gene end was trimmed by 7 bases and the J gene end by 4 bases; junction bases not matched to a gene: 6. The CDR3 is 13 residues long. The chain's CDR3 is CASKTTGTTEAFF. CDR3 DNA: TGTGCCAGCAAAACGACAGGGACCACTGAAGCTTTCTTT.

Of note for this clonotype: Being one base from a much bigger clone, this may be a read error. The chain employs TRBV29-1 and TRBJ2-7; D remains unclear. The CDR3 covers 15 residues. Trimming shortened V by 6 bases and J by 3 bases, and 21 bases separated the two germline ends. Per germline, CDR1 SQVTM and CDR2 ANQGSEA. Written as DNA, the CDR3 is TGCAGCGTGCCCGGCTGGCTAGAGGATATCTACGAGCAGTACTTC. It translates to CSVPGWLEDIYEQYF.

In this sample, this clonotype turned up a few times. This may arise from a read error, as a much more abundant clone is one base away. The chain joins TRBV12-3 or TRBV12-4 to TRBJ2-3; 7 bases line up with TRBD1. CDR3 length: 15 amino acids. The CDR3: CASTQEQGSTDAQYF. CDR3 nucleotide sequence: TGTGCCAGCACCCAGGAACAGGGGAGCACAGATGCGCAGTATTTT.

There are many counts of this clonotype. The V and J genes are TRBV10-3 and TRBJ2-1; 9 bases are a match to TRBD2. The CDR3 consists of 16 residues. Per the germline V gene, CDR1 is ENHRY and CDR2 is SYGVKD. J was trimmed by 6 bases and V by 0 bases; bases with no gene match: 6. DNA of the CDR3: TGTGCCATCAGTGAGTCGGGCGGGGGGGCTCTCAATGAGCAGTTCTTC. This codes for CAISESGGGALNEQFF.

This clonotype was seen a few times. This sequence joins TRBV7-2 and TRBJ1-1; 7 bases are a match to TRBD1. The length of the CDR3 is 14 residues. In germline, CDR1 is SGHTA, CDR2 FQGNSA. With V trimmed by 6 bases and J by 6 bases, 10 bases remained unmatched. CDR3 in DNA: TGTGCCAGCAGGCCAAGGGGGCGCAGAGCTGAAGCTTTCTTT. It is translated as CASRPRGRRAEAFF.

This clonotype was seen at least ten times. The chain links TRBV5-1 to TRBJ1-1; a possible D gene is TRBD1 (5 bases). Germline values: CDR1 SGHRS, CDR2 YFSETQ. V lost 3 bases, J lost 0 bases, and 12 bases lay in between. The CDR3 spans 15 residues. CDR3: CASSSRGLLNTEAFF. CDR3 coding DNA: TGCGCCAGCAGCTCCCGGGGACTCTTGAACACTGAAGCTTTCTTT.

Of note for this clonotype: Given a much more abundant clone one base away, this may be a read error. The chain uses TRBV10-3 and TRBJ2-1; D is possibly TRBD2 (5 bases). The germline gives CDR1 ENHRY, CDR2 SYGVKD. This CDR3 is 12 amino acids long. Between the trimmed V and J ends, which lost 10 bases and 5 bases, there was a span of 12 bases. CDR3 bases: TGTGCCAGCATTACCGGGGACAATGAGCAGTTCTTC. This translates into CASITGDNEQFF.

Concerning this clonotype: This clone may be a read error of a much larger clone one base away. This chain links TRBV12-3 or TRBV12-4 with TRBJ2-3; perhaps TRBD2 as D (5 bases). V lost 0 bases and J 3 bases, leaving 10 bases between the germline ends. The CDR3 consists of 15 residues. CDR3 protein: CASSLARVLTDTQYF. CDR3 in DNA: TGTGCCAGCAGTTTAGCGCGGGTTTTGACAGATACGCAGTATTTT.

This clonotype was recorded a few times. CDR3 residues: CSAGTAGDTEAFF. The CDR3 nucleotides read TGCAGTGCTGGGACCGCGGGGGACACTGAAGCTTTCTTT. The rearrangement links TRBV20-1 to TRBJ1-1; weak D call: TRBD1 (5 bases). Germline V lookup: CDR1 DFQATT, CDR2 SNEGSKA (reference sequence). CDR3 length: 13 residues. Trimming removed 5 bases at V and 3 bases at J, with 13 bases between.

This clonotype came up many times. The chain employs TRBV20-1 and TRBJ2-7; a weak D match, TRBD2 (6 bases). The CDR3 spans 13 residues. V gave up 6 bases and J gave up 7 bases, with 19 bases separating them. The germline CDR1 and CDR2 sequences are DFQATT and SNEGSKA (reference sequence). The CDR3 reads CSAIPGLPVEQYF. In DNA form, the CDR3 reads TGCAGTGCCATTCCGGGACTCCCGGTTGAGCAGTACTTC.

CDR3 residues: CASSLTAGVAEAFF. DNA for the CDR3: TGTGCCAGCAGTTTGACGGCAGGGGTGGCTGAAGCTTTCTTT. The J gene is TRBJ1-1, the V gene TRBV12-3 or TRBV12-4, with D possibly being TRBD1 (6 bases). This CDR3 is 14 amino acids long. Trimming left V 3 bases short and J 6 bases short, with 14 bases between.

This clonotype occurred a few times. J is TRBJ2-7 and V is TRBV5-1; TRBD1 aligns across 9 bases. V shed 3 bases, J shed 3 bases, and the junction held 4 bases outside the gene matches. CDR3 size: 14 residues. Germline CDR1 reads SGHRS; CDR2 reads YFSETQ. The CDR3 sequence is CASSWGQGRYEQYF. The CDR3 nucleotides read TGCGCCAGCAGCTGGGGACAGGGTCGCTACGAGCAGTACTTC.

The chain links TRBV20-1 to TRBJ2-3, with D possibly matching TRBD2 (5 bases). The CDR3 totals 12 residues. Trimming removed 8 bases at V and 4 bases at J, with 13 bases between. CDR1 and CDR2 from the germline V gene are DFQATT and SNEGSKA (reference sequence). CDR3 bases: TGCAGTTCCCCCTCCGGGGCAGATACGCAGTATTTT. Translating gives CSSPSGADTQYF.

This rearrangement joins TRBV7-2 to TRBJ2-5; 8 bases are a match to TRBD1. The closer fit of TRBJ2-7 to the DNA end suggests the J call may be wrong. The CDR3 contains 15 residues. Germline V gene data show CDR1 as SGHTA and CDR2 as FQGNSA. CDR3 residues: CASSLRQGIIYEQYF. For the CDR3, the DNA is TGTGCCAGCAGCTTACGACAGGGGATAATCTACGAGCAGTACTTC.

This clonotype appeared a few times. The chain links TRBV6-2 or TRBV6-3 to TRBJ1-5, with D possibly being TRBD1 (6 bases). The CDR3 runs to 17 residues. The V gene lost 4 bases and the J gene lost 3 bases, with 19 bases spanning the gap. CDR1 is MNHEY, CDR2 SVGEGT, per germline. The CDR3 protein is CASSLGGGLRSNQPQHF. CDR3 coding DNA: TGTGCCAGCAGTTTGGGGGGGGGCCTGAGGTCCAATCAGCCCCAGCATTTT.

The rearrangement links TRBV27 to TRBJ2-7, with 9 bases aligning to TRBD1. V dropped 8 bases and J dropped 5; count of bases not matched to a gene: 10. The length of the CDR3 is 14 residues. Germline V CDR1 and CDR2: MNHEY, SMNVEV (reference sequence). The CDR3 DNA is TGTGCCAGCTTTGCCCCCGGGACAGGGCACGAGCAGTACTTC. Translation: CASFAPGTGHEQYF.

This chain links TRBV7-2 with TRBJ2-3; 9 bases match TRBD2. The CDR3 runs to 16 residues. CDR1 is SGHTA and CDR2 is FQGNSA in the germline V gene. After removal of 4 bases from V and 7 bases from J, the junction contained 12 bases not matched to a gene. The CDR3 reads CASSSGGGRVTNTQYF. CDR3 DNA: TGTGCCAGCAGCTCAGGAGGCGGGAGGGTCACGAATACGCAGTATTTT.

J is TRBJ1-2 and V is TRBV28; D is ambiguous. The CDR3 runs 15 residues. The V end was cut by 6 bases, the J end by 5 bases, with 19 bases between. Germline lookup yields CDR1 MDHEN and CDR2 SYDVKM. The chain's CDR3 is CASRARVDGVYGYTF. In nucleotides, the CDR3 is TGTGCCAGCAGGGCTAGGGTGGACGGTGTGTATGGCTACACCTTC.

The V and J genes are TRBV7-2 and TRBJ2-3, with D perhaps matching TRBD1 (5 bases). The germline V gene encodes CDR1 SGHTA and CDR2 FQGNSA. The CDR3 extends over 15 amino acids. Trimming took 8 bases from V and 0 from J, leaving 15 bases between them. The CDR3 DNA reads TGTGCCAGCGCCGAACAGGTTTCTAGCACAGATACGCAGTATTTT. Translation gives CASAEQVSSTDTQYF.

The rearrangement joins TRBV7-2 to TRBJ2-1; 7 positions match TRBD1. This CDR3 is 15 amino acids long. CDR1 is SGHTA and CDR2 is FQGNSA in the germline V gene. The J segment lost 4 bases and the V segment lost 2 bases, leaving 5 bases of the junction unmatched. CDR3 sequence reads: CASSLYGGQYNEQFF. CDR3 coding DNA: TGTGCCAGCAGCTTATATGGGGGACAGTACAATGAGCAGTTCTTC. The whole variable domain, filled in from reference TRBV7-2 and TRBJ2-1, reads GAGVSQSPSNKVTEKGKDVELRCDPISGHTALYWYRQSLGQGLEFLIYFQGNSAPDKSGLPSDRFSAERTGGSVSTLTIQRTQQEDSAVYLCASSLYGGQYNEQFFGPGTRLTVL.

This rearrangement joins TRBV27 to TRBJ1-5, with 10 bases aligning to TRBD1. From germline, CDR1 is MNHEY and CDR2 SMNVEV (reference sequence). Trimming took 4 bases from V and 6 from J; bases not matched to a gene: 3. This CDR3 is 14 amino acids long. CDR3 DNA sequence: TGTGCCAGCAGTTCGGGACAGGGGCGTCAGCCCCAGCATTTT. This encodes CASSSGQGRQPQHF.